Described below is a single T cell receptor beta chain sequence and its context. The antigen remains undetermined. The sample is drawn from a study of T cells expressing NK-cell markers. As for the study in general: It was from sorted CD3+CD56+NKG2C+, CD3+CD56+NKG2C- and CD3+CD56-NKG2C+ T cells that TCR beta repertoires came. Seven HCMV-seropositive donors and one seronegative donor made up the eight sequenced donors. The study, taken as a whole, reports: The CD3+CD56-NKG2C+ fraction of a handful of donors was also led by these clonotypes.

TCR beta libraries carry UMIs added by 5'RACE template switching. TCRdb reprocessed the 5' RACE reads and keeps a single row for each CDR3 protein, giving no DNA. Its table records fewer than 25,000 distinct CDR3 sequences. CDR3 length: 16 amino acids. Germline values: CDR1 SGHAT, CDR2 FQNNGV. The receptor comes from a man aged 18 to 70 in good health. The chain couples TRBV11-2 to TRBJ1-6. Material: blood T cells: a sorted CD56 or NKG2C T cell subset, CD4+ or CD8+ T cells, or bulk PBMC T cells (not recorded which). The CDR3: CASSLGGSSYNSPLHF.